Below, 21 T cell receptor beta chains from the same sample are listed, as sequenced in a study of cytomegalovirus exposure and HLA in healthy donors. It was with 60 Vbeta and 13 Jbeta primers that the PCR ran. Measured with immunoSEQ multiplex PCR; TCRdb has only the in-frame clones, and not every one. Here the sample spans about 150,000 clones, around 78% being singletons. Source material: PBMCs. These TCRs come from a woman in her late teens or twenties in good health and CMV-seronegative.

Only one count was recorded for this clone. The rearrangement joins TRBV5-1 to TRBJ2-2; 8 nucleotides align to TRBD1. Trimming took 2 bases from V and 6 from J; bases not matched to a gene: 9. The CDR3 is 16 residues long. The germline gives CDR1 SGHRS, CDR2 YFSETQ. The CDR3 region has the DNA TGCGCCAGCAGCTTTCTCGGACAGGGAGTAGCCGGGGAGCTGTTTTTT. Protein sequence: CASSFLGQGVAGELFF.

This chain links TRBV7-3 with TRBJ2-7, with TRBD2 matching over 9 bases. After removal of 5 bases from V and 6 bases from J, the junction contained 8 bases not matched to a gene. This CDR3 comprises 14 residues. Germline V CDR1 and CDR2: SGHTA, FQGTGA. The CDR3 sequence is CASSLQGLAGEQYF. DNA for the CDR3: TGTGCCAGCAGCCTACAGGGACTAGCCGGCGAGCAGTACTTC.

The V call is TRBV4-3, the J call TRBJ1-2; D is unresolved. V gave up 4 bases and J gave up 2 bases, with 17 bases separating them. Germline-derived CDR1 and CDR2 are LGHNA and YSLEER. The CDR3 length is 16 residues. In DNA, the CDR3 is TGCGCCAGCAGCCTCGTCGAGGGTTATTCAAACTATGGCTACACCTTC. Translated, it gives CASSLVEGYSNYGYTF.

The chain joins TRBV7-9 to TRBJ1-1; TRBD1 matches 8 bases. This CDR3 comprises 15 residues. With 5 bases clipped from V and 1 base from J, the junction kept 6 bases outside the gene matches. Germline CDR1 and CDR2: SEHNR and FQNEAQ (reference sequence). The CDR3 nucleotides read TGTGCCAGCAGCCGGAAGACAGGGGCGAACACTGAAGCTTTCTTT. Translation: CASSRKTGANTEAFF.

DNA for the CDR3: TGTGCCAGCAGTCCCCCCACAGGCGAGCAGTACTTC. This codes for CASSPPTGEQYF. The V call is TRBV28, the J call TRBJ2-7; D possibly corresponds to TRBD1 (5 bases). V lost 5 bases to trimming and J lost 6 bases, with 11 bases between them. The CDR3 has 12 residues. CDR1 and CDR2 (germline): MDHEN, SYDVKM.

This chain joins TRBV27 and TRBJ1-1, with a tentative D call TRBD1 (5 bases). Germline-derived CDR1 and CDR2 are MNHEY and SMNVEV (reference sequence). CDR3 length: 14 residues. V lost 5 bases and J 4 bases, leaving 14 bases between the germline ends. CDR3 DNA sequence: TGTGCCAGCAGTCCTCGACAGTTGGGCACTGAAGCTTTCTTT. Translation gives CASSPRQLGTEAFF.

This rearrangement joins TRBV7-2 to TRBJ2-3, with D hard to call. The CDR3 loop spans 14 amino acids. With 3 bases removed from V and 6 bases from J, the gap between germline ends came to 13 bases. Germline V gene lookup returns CDR1 SGHTA and CDR2 FQGNSA. Written as DNA, the CDR3 is TGTGCCAGCAGCTTCCGCACGCCTAGGGATACGCAGTATTTT. Amino acids: CASSFRTPRDTQYF.

This sequence joins TRBV29-1 and TRBJ2-7; a weak D match, TRBD1 (5 bases). The V gene's germline CDR1 is SQVTM and CDR2 ANQGSEA. CDR3 length: 13 residues. The V end was cut by 6 bases, the J end by 7 bases, with 19 bases between. The CDR3 spells CSVALTEFGEQYF. The CDR3 region has the DNA TGCAGCGTGGCACTGACAGAGTTTGGAGAGCAGTACTTC.

As for this clone: A read error may account for a junction end that differs from germline. Other DNA sequences within the sample encode an identical CDR3. The J gene is TRBJ2-1, the V gene TRBV5-1; 10 bases agree with TRBD2. The CDR3 has 14 residues. Germline V gene data show CDR1 as SGHRS and CDR2 as YFSETQ. DNA for the CDR3: TGTGCCAGCAGCGGGGGGGGACGGTCGAATGAGCAGTTCTTC. Translated: CASSGGGRSNEQFF.

About this clone itself: The junction and the germline gene differ at one end; a read error may be behind it. The chain is built from TRBV7-9 and TRBJ1-2, with 7 bases fitting TRBD1. The CDR3 consists of 13 residues. The germline gives CDR1 SEHNR, CDR2 FQNEAQ (reference sequence). CDR3: CSSSFGQADGYTF. For the CDR3, the DNA is TGTTCCAGCAGCTTTGGACAGGCCGATGGCTACACCTTC. Supplemented by reference TRBV7-9 and TRBJ1-2, the full variable domain reads DTGVSQNPRHKITKRGQNVTFRCDPISEHNRLYWYRQTLGQGPEFLTYFQNEAQLEKSRLLSDRFSAERPKGSFSTLEIQRTEQGDSAMYLCSSSFGQADGYTFGSGTRLTVV.

The J gene is TRBJ2-3, the V gene TRBV19, with D tentatively TRBD1 (5 bases). Germline CDR1 is LNHDA and CDR2 is SQIVND (reference sequence). The CDR3 extends over 15 amino acids. The V end was cut by 2 bases, the J end by 0 bases, with 9 bases between. The chain's CDR3 is CASSIIPGSTDTQYF. CDR3 in DNA: TGTGCCAGTAGTATAATCCCAGGGAGCACAGATACGCAGTATTTT.

The chain combines TRBV6-5 with TRBJ1-1, with D tentatively TRBD1 (5 bases). There are 13 residues in the CDR3. Looked up from germline, CDR1 is MNHEY and CDR2 is SVGAGI. V lost 5 bases and J 2 bases, leaving 9 bases between the germline ends. The CDR3 DNA follows: TGTGCCAGCAGTGACCAGGGAAACACTGAAGCTTTCTTT. It translates to CASSDQGNTEAFF.

This chain uses TRBV2 with TRBJ2-7, with 9 bases aligning to TRBD1. This CDR3 region has 16 residues. The ends lost 4 bases at V and 3 bases at J; junction bases unmatched: 10. Germline V gene data show CDR1 as SNHLY and CDR2 as FYNNEI. The CDR3 is CASSGQQGAKFYEQYF. The CDR3 nucleotides are TGTGCCAGCAGTGGTCAACAGGGGGCGAAATTCTACGAGCAGTACTTC.

CDR3 residues: CASSLERADTQYF. The CDR3 DNA reads as TGTGCCAGCAGCCTAGAGAGGGCCGATACGCAGTATTTT. The chain uses TRBV7-3 and TRBJ2-3, with D possibly matching TRBD2 (5 bases). CDR3 length: 13 residues. CDR1 and CDR2 (germline): SGHTA, FQGTGA. The V gene lost 5 bases and the J gene lost 6 bases, with 12 bases spanning the gap.

The V gene is TRBV7-3, the J gene TRBJ2-1, with D perhaps TRBD2 (5 bases). V dropped 5 bases and J dropped 2 bases, with 13 bases sitting between them. There are 15 residues in the CDR3. CDR1 and CDR2 from the germline V gene are SGHTA and FQGTGA. CDR3 region: CASSLGVATYNEQFF. The CDR3 DNA is TGTGCCAGCAGCCTGGGAGTAGCCACCTACAATGAGCAGTTCTTC.

The table lists this clone with many counts. V usage is TRBV6-6 and J usage is TRBJ1-1; D gene uncertain. Germline V lookup: CDR1 MNHNY, CDR2 SVGAGI (reference sequence). This CDR3 has 15 residues. V was clipped by 2 bases and J by 4 bases, with 14 bases between them. The CDR3 spells CASSYLVPSRTEAFF. The CDR3 DNA reads TGTGCCAGCAGTTACCTAGTCCCCAGTCGCACTGAAGCTTTCTTT.

This clone has just a few counts. This chain uses TRBV11-2 with TRBJ1-6; perhaps TRBD1 as D (5 bases). The V gene's germline CDR1 is SGHAT and CDR2 FQNNGV. Trimming removed 1 base at V and 6 bases at J, with 13 bases between. This CDR3 is built from 16 residues. CDR3 nucleotides: TGTGCCAGCAGCTTAGCACGGGGGGATTCTAATTCACCCCTCCACTTT. Residues: CASSLARGDSNSPLHF.

The chain employs TRBV19 and TRBJ2-5, with D perhaps matching TRBD2 (6 bases). CDR1 LNHDA and CDR2 SQIVND come from the germline V gene (reference sequence). This CDR3 has 13 residues. V was clipped by 7 bases and J by 5 bases, with 14 bases between them. CDR3 sequence: CASIREVGETQYF. CDR3 nucleotide sequence: TGTGCCAGTATAAGGGAGGTGGGGGAGACCCAGTACTTC.

The CDR3 spells CASSLLPGVTSRRNTEAFF. CDR3 coding DNA: TGTGCCAGCAGCTTACTTCCAGGGGTGACAAGCCGCAGGAACACTGAAGCTTTCTTT. V gene TRBV7-2 combines with J gene TRBJ1-1; TRBD1 is a possible D gene (6 bases). Germline values: CDR1 SGHTA, CDR2 FQGNSA. Trimming shortened V by 2 bases and J by 1 base, and 23 bases separated the two germline ends. CDR3 size: 19 residues.

The chain recombines TRBV18 with TRBJ1-5; D call uncertain. CDR3 length: 14 amino acids. Germline-derived CDR1 and CDR2 are KGHSH and LQKENI. Between the trimmed V and J ends, which lost 6 bases and 5 bases, there was a span of 14 bases. CDR3 DNA sequence: TGTGCCAGCTCGGAAGGCGGGCGCGATCAGCCCCAGCATTTT. This gives the protein CASSEGGRDQPQHF.

This clone occurred a few times. V and J are TRBV4-2 and TRBJ2-4; 10 nucleotides agree with TRBD2. This CDR3 has 19 residues. Germline trimming cut 0 bases from V and 9 bases from J; bases unmatched to any gene: 17. Germline V CDR1 and CDR2: LGHNA, YNFKEQ. The CDR3 DNA follows: TGTGCCAGCAGCCAAGATTCTCTTATGAGCGGGGGGGCCGGAGGCATTCAGTACTTC. It is translated as CASSQDSLMSGGAGGIQYF.